This paragraph reports one T cell receptor (beta chain). Germline V gene sequence: CDR1 LNHDA, CDR2 SQIVND (reference sequence). V dropped 3 bases and J dropped 9 bases, with 19 bases sitting between them. The CDR3 length is 15 residues. The data stem from a study of T cell changes during pregnancy in multiple sclerosis. Profiled with immunoSEQ multiplex PCR; TCRdb holds only in-frame clones, not every one. The table has over 100,000 clones, approximately 90% seen once. This sequence was found in a female donor with multiple sclerosis, enrolled in a pregnancy study. The sequencing used peripheral blood, collected in the third trimester of pregnancy. This sequence joins TRBV19 and TRBJ2-3; D might be TRBD1 (6 bases). CDR3 region: CASSISTGADRTQYF. The CDR3 bases are TGTGCCAGTAGTATCTCCACCGGAGCGGACAGAACGCAGTATTTT.